These 19 T cell receptor beta chains originate from one sample sequenced in a study of PD-1 blockade in classical Hodgkin lymphoma. Generated by immunoSEQ multiplex PCR, the TCRdb table keeps only in-frame clones and is missing some. The sample has 40,000 to 50,000 clones, around 80% seen once. Every one of the patients relapsed after autologous stem cell transplantation (brentuximab vedotin exposure was variable). Specimen: peripheral blood mononuclear cells (PBMCs), collected at baseline. The receptors come from a human donor with classical Hodgkin lymphoma.

This chain connects TRBV2 to TRBJ1-2; D gene ambiguous. The CDR3 consists of 16 residues. CDR1 SNHLY and CDR2 FYNNEI come from the germline V gene. Trimming removed 4 bases from V and 4 bases from J, with 19 bases in between. CDR3 amino acids: CASSGPGSGRSYGYTF. The CDR3 DNA is TGTGCCAGCAGTGGGCCCGGATCTGGACGGAGCTATGGCTACACCTTC.

CDR3 DNA sequence: TGTGCCAGCAGCGTAGCTCAGGGGCTGTCCAATGAGCAGTTCTTC. Translation: CASSVAQGLSNEQFF. V gene TRBV9 combines with J gene TRBJ2-1, with a weak D call TRBD1 (6 bases). The length of the CDR3 is 15 residues. CDR1 and CDR2 from the germline V gene are SGDLS and YYNGEE. Between the trimmed V and J ends, which lost 0 bases and 6 bases, there was a span of 13 bases.

The rearrangement joins TRBV2 to TRBJ2-3, with TRBD1 matching 11 bases. Trimming removed 8 bases from V and 0 bases from J; junction bases left unmatched: 7. Germline CDR1 SNHLY, CDR2 FYNNEI. CDR3 length equals 16 residues. Here the CDR3 reads CASERTGGASTDTQYF. The CDR3 nucleotides read TGTGCCAGCGAACGGACAGGGGGCGCTAGCACAGATACGCAGTATTTT.

V usage is TRBV30 and J usage is TRBJ1-2; a possible D gene is TRBD1 (5 bases). The germline V gene encodes CDR1 GTSNPN and CDR2 SVGIG (reference sequence). The CDR3 consists of 15 residues. Trimming removed 2 bases from V and 5 bases from J, with 18 bases in between. The CDR3: CAWSRSGPGGYGYTF. Here the CDR3 DNA reads TGTGCCTGGAGTCGTTCGGGGCCCGGGGGGTATGGCTACACCTTC. The variable domain in full, with the rest retrieved from reference TRBV30 and TRBJ1-2, is SQTIHQWPATLVQPVGSPLSLECTVEGTSNPNLYWYRQAAGRGLQLLFYSVGIGQISSEVPQNLSASRPQDRQFILSSKKLLLSDSGFYLCAWSRSGPGGYGYTFGSGTRLTVV.

Comments on this clone: This may arise from a read error, as a much more abundant clone is one base away. The chain links TRBV5-8 to TRBJ2-1, with 10 bases identical to TRBD2. The V gene's germline CDR1 is SGHTS and CDR2 YDEGEE. This CDR3 region has 13 residues. J was trimmed by 14 bases and V by 4 bases; bases with no gene match: 9. The CDR3 DNA reads TGTGCCAGCAGCATAGAGCGGGGGGGAGATGAGTTCTTC. Encoded protein: CASSIERGGDEFF.

This clone has just one count. The chain joins TRBV2 to TRBJ1-6; D may be TRBD1 (6 bases). CDR3 size: 15 residues. The V end was cut by 6 bases, the J end by 3 bases, with 12 bases between. The germline CDR1 and CDR2 sequences are SNHLY and FYNNEI. CDR3 nucleotides: TGTGCCAGCAGGCGCAGGGGAGGCTATAATTCACCCCTCCACTTT. Protein product: CASRRRGGYNSPLHF. The variable domain in full, with the rest retrieved from reference TRBV2 and TRBJ1-6, is EPEVTQTPSHQVTQMGQEVILRCVPISNHLYFYWYRQILGQKVEFLVSFYNNEISEKSEIFDDQFSVERPDGSNFTLKIRSTKLEDSAMYFCASRRRGGYNSPLHFGNGTRLTVT.

The chain is built from TRBV6-1 and TRBJ2-5; no clear D gene. Trimming took off 8 bases at V and 5 bases at J, with 12 bases between the two ends. Germline-derived CDR1 and CDR2 are MNHNS and SASEGT. This CDR3 spans 12 amino acids. CDR3 sequence (DNA): TGTGCCAGCGGGGTGGACGGCGAGACCCAGTACTTC. Protein sequence: CASGVDGETQYF.

The V call is TRBV7-9, the J call TRBJ2-1; 9 bases fit TRBD1. The CDR3 runs 18 residues. V trimming: 8 bases; J trimming: 0 bases; junction bases outside the gene matches: 14. The V gene's germline CDR1 is SEHNR and CDR2 FQNEAQ (reference sequence). The CDR3 protein is CASRGQGQFGNSYNEQFF. Here the CDR3 DNA reads TGTGCCAGCCGGGGACAGGGCCAGTTTGGAAACTCCTACAATGAGCAGTTCTTC.

V and J are TRBV11-2 and TRBJ2-3; weak D call: TRBD1 (5 bases). V dropped 1 base and J dropped 2 bases, with 16 bases sitting between them. The CDR3 is 17 amino acids. Germline lookup yields CDR1 SGHAT and CDR2 FQNNGV. DNA of the CDR3: TGTGCCAGCAGCTTAGCGTCTAGGGCAGGGTACACAGATACGCAGTATTTT. Translated, it gives CASSLASRAGYTDTQYF. Filled out from reference TRBV11-2 and TRBJ2-3, the complete variable domain reads EAGVAQSPRYKIIEKRQSVAFWCNPISGHATLYWYQQILGQGPKLLIQFQNNGVVDDSQLPKDRFSAERLKGVDSTLKIQPAKLEDSAVYLCASSLASRAGYTDTQYFGPGTRLTVL.

This clone was found a few times. The chain combines TRBV6-5 with TRBJ2-7; D is possibly TRBD1 (6 bases). Between the trimmed V and J ends, which lost 8 bases and 0 bases, there was a span of 17 bases. The germline V gene has CDR1 MNHEY and CDR2 SVGAGI. This CDR3 is 15 amino acids long. For the CDR3, the DNA is TGTGCCAGCGGGGGTGCAGGGGCCCTCTCCTACGAGCAGTACTTC. This encodes CASGGAGALSYEQYF.

The chain has TRBV19 and TRBJ1-5; D is ambiguous. Germline CDR1 is LNHDA and CDR2 is SQIVND (reference sequence). CDR3 length: 15 amino acids. V shed 7 bases and J shed 0 bases, with 13 bases lying between them. The CDR3 DNA reads as TGTGCCAGTACCGAGGGTGGATATAGCAATCAGCCCCAGCATTTT. Protein sequence: CASTEGGYSNQPQHF.

This rearrangement joins TRBV6-4 to TRBJ1-4; possibly TRBD1 for D (5 bases). The CDR3 covers 14 residues. Germline V CDR1 and CDR2: MRHNA, SNTAGT. Deletions cut 9 bases from V and 4 bases from J, with 15 bases between. CDR3 sequence reads: CARDGTAHNEKLFF. CDR3 DNA: TGTGCCAGAGACGGGACGGCCCATAATGAAAAACTGTTTTTT.

V gene TRBV5-5 combines with J gene TRBJ2-2; D might be TRBD2 (6 bases). Germline V gene data show CDR1 as SGHKS and CDR2 as YYEKEE (reference sequence). V lost 4 bases and J 1 base, leaving 11 bases between the germline ends. The CDR3 totals 15 residues. The DNA of the CDR3 is TGTGCCAGCAGCGGCGTGGGGGGGAACACCGGGGAGCTGTTTTTT. This translates into CASSGVGGNTGELFF.

This clone has more than one count but fewer than ten. The V gene is TRBV9, the J gene TRBJ2-5; a possible D gene is TRBD2 (5 bases). The V gene lost 0 bases and the J gene lost 5 bases, with 8 bases spanning the gap. Germline CDR1 reads SGDLS; CDR2 reads YYNGEE. There are 13 residues in the CDR3. The CDR3 protein is CASSVAGWETQYF. The CDR3 nucleotides are TGTGCCAGCAGCGTAGCGGGGTGGGAGACCCAGTACTTC.

The chain has TRBV11-2 and TRBJ1-1; no clear D gene. Germline V lookup: CDR1 SGHAT, CDR2 FQNNGV. Trimming removed 5 bases at V and 5 bases at J, with 9 bases between. The CDR3 is made up of 12 amino acids. The chain's CDR3 is CASSQIWTEAFF. CDR3 bases: TGTGCCAGCAGCCAAATATGGACTGAAGCTTTCTTT.

Points on this clone: Sequence at one end of the junction differs from germline and may be a read error. This sample also contains other DNA sequences that code for the same CDR3. The rearrangement uses TRBV10-3 and TRBJ2-1, with TRBD2 matching 9 bases. Germline CDR1 and CDR2: ENHRY and SYGVKD. There are 16 residues in the CDR3. CDR3 region: CAISESAAGGQNEQFF. The DNA of the CDR3 is TGTGCTATCAGTGAGTCAGCTGCGGGGGGGCAAAATGAGCAGTTCTTC.

The genes are TRBV5-4 and TRBJ2-2; D is ambiguous. The V end was cut by 4 bases, the J end by 6 bases, with 13 bases between. The CDR3 has 14 amino acids. The germline gives CDR1 SGHNT, CDR2 YYREEE (reference sequence). The CDR3 here is CASSPRSSAGELFF. CDR3 nucleotides: TGTGCCAGCAGCCCTAGATCATCGGCCGGGGAGCTGTTTTTT.

The V call is TRBV19, the J call TRBJ1-3, with D uncertain. Germline CDR1 LNHDA, CDR2 SQIVND (reference sequence). V lost 3 bases, J lost 0 bases, and 9 bases lay in between. The CDR3 runs to 15 residues. The CDR3 DNA reads as TGTGCCAGTAGTATTCTGGGTCCCTCTGGAAACACCATATATTTT. It codes for CASSILGPSGNTIYF.

Ten or more counts support this clone. Other DNA sequences in the sample encode the same CDR3. The chain has TRBV7-2 and TRBJ2-1; D ambiguous. Germline CDR1 is SGHTA and CDR2 is FQGNSA. The CDR3 extends over 15 amino acids. V lost 3 bases to trimming and J lost 0 bases, with 9 bases between them. This CDR3 reads CASSLRQSSYNEQFF. CDR3 DNA: TGTGCCAGCAGCTTGAGGCAGAGCTCCTACAATGAGCAGTTCTTC.